A single sample gave rise to the 27 T cell receptor beta chains below, sequenced in a study of T-cell memory formation after mild COVID-19. TCRdb independently ran MiXCR on the 5' RACE reads; one entry per CDR3 protein. The sample carries some 150,000 distinct CDR3 sequences, 5.5% to 7% recorded once. Sequences were obtained from PBMCs or a T cell subset sorted from them (not recorded which). The receptors stem from an adult woman who had mild COVID-19 (a few samples of this study predate the infection). Cell type and time point are not known.

The chain employs TRBV5-5 and TRBJ1-3; D possibly corresponds to TRBD1 (5 bases). The CDR3 covers 16 residues. Trimming removed 1 base at V and 0 bases at J, with 11 bases between. In germline, CDR1 is SGHKS, CDR2 YYEKEE (reference sequence). In nucleotides, the CDR3 is TGTGCCAGCAGCTTGTCCAGGGCAGACTCTGGAAACACCATATATTTT. This gives the protein CASSLSRADSGNTIYF.

This clonotype has a count of ten or more. The chain couples TRBV4-1 to TRBJ1-5; a possible D gene is TRBD1 (5 bases). From germline, CDR1 is MGHRA and CDR2 YSYEKL. CDR3 length: 15 amino acids. Trimming removed 0 bases at V and 4 bases at J, with 10 bases between. The CDR3 sequence is CASSQDGQGNQPQHF. CDR3 sequence (DNA): TGCGCCAGCAGCCAAGACGGGCAGGGAAATCAGCCCCAGCATTTT.

Only a few counts were recorded for this clonotype. The rearrangement joins TRBV7-2 to TRBJ1-6; D might be TRBD1 (6 bases). Trimming removed 2 bases at V and 10 bases at J, with 15 bases between. This CDR3 comprises 15 residues. Germline lookup yields CDR1 SGHTA and CDR2 FQGNSA. CDR3 DNA sequence: TGTGCCAGCAGCTTAACGCCAGGGGTCGAATCACCCCTCCACTTT. This translates into CASSLTPGVESPLHF. Full variable domain (remainder filled in from reference TRBV7-2 and TRBJ1-6): GAGVSQSPSNKVTEKGKDVELRCDPISGHTALYWYRQSLGQGLEFLIYFQGNSAPDKSGLPSDRFSAERTGGSVSTLTIQRTQQEDSAVYLCASSLTPGVESPLHFGNGTRLTVT.

This clonotype was counted between two and nine times. CDR3 residues: CASSAGPTNTGELFF. The CDR3 DNA reads as TGCGCCAGCAGTGCCGGACCTACGAACACCGGGGAGCTGTTTTTT. This chain joins TRBV5-1 and TRBJ2-2; no firm D call. The CDR3 consists of 15 residues. V was cut by 5 bases and J by 0 bases, with 11 bases left in between. CDR1 is SGHRS and CDR2 is YFSETQ in the germline V gene.

In its sample, this clonotype was seen a few times. The genes are TRBV4-2 and TRBJ2-7, with D perhaps TRBD2 (5 bases). Trimming cost V 1 base and J 5 bases, with 9 bases left between them. The CDR3 sequence is 13 residues long. The V gene's germline CDR1 is LGHNA and CDR2 YNFKEQ. The DNA of the CDR3 is TGTGCCAGCAGCCAAGGACATAGCGACGAGCAGTACTTC. Protein product: CASSQGHSDEQYF.

This clonotype was detected only a few times. The chain carries TRBV10-3 and TRBJ1-3; D gene ambiguous. V lost 3 bases and J lost 7, with 13 bases in between. The germline CDR1 and CDR2 sequences are ENHRY and SYGVKD. The CDR3 is 14 amino acids. The CDR3 sequence: CAISDSGYQNTIYF. CDR3 nucleotide sequence: TGTGCCATCAGTGATTCGGGCTATCAGAACACCATATATTTT.

The chain joins TRBV3-1 to TRBJ2-5; 7 bases agree with TRBD1. The germline CDR1 and CDR2 sequences are LGHDT and YNNKEL (reference sequence). Trimming at V came to 1 base and at J to 5 bases, leaving 16 bases not matched to a gene. The CDR3 covers 18 residues. The CDR3 DNA sequence: TGTGCCAGCAGCCAAGTTTCTGGCAGGGGGTTCGGTCGGGAGACCCAGTACTTC. Encoded protein: CASSQVSGRGFGRETQYF.

V is TRBV10-3 and J is TRBJ2-3, with 8 bases identical to TRBD1. V was clipped by 0 bases and J by 4 bases; unmatched bases: 3. Germline V gene data show CDR1 as ENHRY and CDR2 as SYGVKD. The CDR3 runs 15 residues. CDR3 nucleotides: TGTGCCATCAGTGAGTCGGACAGGGCCTCAGATACGCAGTATTTT. Translated: CAISESDRASDTQYF.

The table lists this clonotype with many counts. This chain links TRBV12-3 or TRBV12-4 with TRBJ1-5, with a possible D match to TRBD1 (5 bases). The CDR3 is 12 residues long. Trimming removed 4 bases at V and 7 bases at J, with 8 bases between. CDR3 sequence: CASSYGAQPQHF. CDR3 bases: TGTGCCAGCAGTTACGGGGCGCAGCCCCAGCATTTT.

This clonotype has a count of ten or more. J is TRBJ2-1 and V is TRBV5-1; 9 nucleotides match TRBD1. J lost 6 bases, V lost 1 base, and 5 bases had no gene match. This CDR3 has 15 residues. In germline, CDR1 is SGHRS, CDR2 YFSETQ. The CDR3 sequence is CASSLLDRGINEQFF. CDR3 nucleotides: TGCGCCAGCAGCTTGTTGGACAGGGGAATCAATGAGCAGTTCTTC.

The sample holds many counts of this clonotype. The chain is built from TRBV11-2 and TRBJ1-1, with D hard to call. The V end was cut by 1 base, the J end by 1 base, with 7 bases between. Germline V gene lookup returns CDR1 SGHAT and CDR2 FQNNGV. This CDR3 region has 14 residues. Here the CDR3 reads CASSLGAGNTEAFF. The CDR3 DNA is TGTGCCAGCAGCTTAGGGGCAGGGAACACTGAAGCTTTCTTT.

At least ten counts were recorded for this clonotype. This chain uses TRBV19 with TRBJ1-5; D is undetermined. This CDR3 has 15 amino acids. Looked up from germline, CDR1 is LNHDA and CDR2 is SQIVND (reference sequence). V was clipped by 4 bases and J by 2 bases, with 12 bases between them. The CDR3 DNA sequence: TGTGCCAGTAGTACACAACAGAGCCGCAATCAGCCCCAGCATTTT. Its translation is CASSTQQSRNQPQHF.

The rearrangement uses TRBV7-2 and TRBJ2-7; 13 bases match TRBD2. Germline V gene data show CDR1 as SGHTA and CDR2 as FQGNSA. Trimming at V came to 5 bases and at J to 2 bases, leaving 6 bases not matched to a gene. The CDR3 covers 16 residues. CDR3 bases: TGTGCCAGCAGCCGGACTAGCGGGGGAGGGGCCTACGAGCAGTACTTC. Protein: CASSRTSGGGAYEQYF.

This clonotype was counted many times. This chain links TRBV5-1 with TRBJ2-2, with 8 bases that match TRBD1. Germline V gene data show CDR1 as SGHRS and CDR2 as YFSETQ. Unmatched junction bases numbered 5, after V lost 4 bases and J lost 3 bases. This CDR3 comprises 15 residues. The CDR3 region has the DNA TGCGCCAGCAGCACCGGACAGGGTGACACCGGGGAGCTGTTTTTT. Translation: CASSTGQGDTGELFF.

The rearrangement uses TRBV5-1 and TRBJ2-5; 10 bases map to TRBD1. CDR1 is SGHRS and CDR2 is YFSETQ in the germline V gene. With 4 bases clipped from V and 3 bases from J, the junction kept 3 bases outside the gene matches. The length of the CDR3 is 14 residues. The DNA for the CDR3 is TGCGCCAGCAGCCCGACAGGGGGCGAAGAGACCCAGTACTTC. This codes for CASSPTGGEETQYF. Full variable domain (remainder filled in from reference TRBV5-1 and TRBJ2-5): KAGVTQTPRYLIKTRGQQVTLSCSPISGHRSVSWYQQTPGQGLQFLFEYFSETQRNKGNFPGRFSGRQFSNSRSEMNVSTLELGDSALYLCASSPTGGEETQYFGPGTRLLVL.

This clonotype was seen ten or more times. The genes are TRBV7-2 and TRBJ2-7, with D possibly TRBD2 on 5 matching bases. Looked up from germline, CDR1 is SGHTA and CDR2 is FQGNSA. This CDR3 is built from 14 residues. Trimming pared 7 bases from V and 0 bases from J, leaving 13 bases between. The CDR3 coding sequence is TGTGCCAGCATGGTAGCGCTTAGCTCCTACGAGCAGTACTTC. Encoded protein: CASMVALSSYEQYF.

The table lists this clonotype with many counts. This chain connects TRBV4-3 to TRBJ1-2; 8 nucleotides line up with TRBD1. In germline, CDR1 is LGHNA, CDR2 YSLEER. The CDR3 consists of 16 residues. V lost 2 bases to trimming and J lost 2 bases; unmatched junction nucleotides: 7. The CDR3 DNA reads TGCGCCAGCAGCCAAACCGGGACAGGCCACAACTATGGCTACACCTTC. Protein product: CASSQTGTGHNYGYTF.

This clonotype was recorded a few times. The rearrangement joins TRBV5-1 to TRBJ2-1; maybe TRBD2 (6 bases). Germline V gives CDR1 SGHRS, CDR2 YFSETQ. The V gene lost 4 bases and the J gene lost 5 bases, with 16 bases spanning the gap. This CDR3 has 15 residues. The CDR3 loop is CASSPAGGNDNEQFF. The CDR3 coding sequence is TGCGCCAGCAGCCCTGCTGGCGGGAATGACAATGAGCAGTTCTTC.

The J gene is TRBJ2-1, the V gene TRBV5-1; 11 nucleotides align to TRBD2. Germline trimming cut 0 bases from V and 10 bases from J; bases unmatched to any gene: 3. There are 14 residues in the CDR3. Germline V lookup: CDR1 SGHRS, CDR2 YFSETQ. The CDR3 sequence is CASSLVTSGKEQFF. The CDR3 coding sequence is TGCGCCAGCAGCTTGGTGACTAGCGGGAAGGAGCAGTTCTTC.

In this sample, this clonotype turned up many times. Written as DNA, the CDR3 is TGTGCCACCAGTGACGCAGAGGAGACTGGAAACACCATATATTTT. Translating it yields CATSDAEETGNTIYF. The rearrangement links TRBV24-1 to TRBJ1-3; no clear D. V was cut by 4 bases and J by 2 bases, with 11 bases left in between. Germline CDR1 reads KGHDR; CDR2 reads SFDVKD. The CDR3 extends over 15 amino acids.

The chain is built from TRBV5-1 and TRBJ2-1; 13 bases line up with TRBD2. J lost 7 bases, V lost 2 bases, and 9 bases had no gene match. CDR1 and CDR2 from the germline V gene are SGHRS and YFSETQ. This CDR3 region has 17 residues. The CDR3 loop reads CASSFRVLAGGANEQFF. The CDR3 bases are TGCGCCAGCAGCTTTAGGGTACTAGCGGGAGGGGCAAATGAGCAGTTCTTC. Supplemented by reference TRBV5-1 and TRBJ2-1, the full variable domain reads KAGVTQTPRYLIKTRGQQVTLSCSPISGHRSVSWYQQTPGQGLQFLFEYFSETQRNKGNFPGRFSGRQFSNSRSEMNVSTLELGDSALYLCASSFRVLAGGANEQFFGPGTRLTVL.

The sample holds a few counts of this clonotype. The gene calls are TRBV5-1 and TRBJ2-1; tentative D call: TRBD2 (5 bases). Germline values: CDR1 SGHRS, CDR2 YFSETQ. Trimming took off 5 bases at V and 6 bases at J, with 15 bases between the two ends. The length of the CDR3 is 14 residues. CDR3 sequence: CASRPFKEANEQFF. The DNA of the CDR3 is TGCGCCAGCAGGCCTTTTAAGGAGGCCAATGAGCAGTTCTTC.

This clonotype was seen many times. This chain links TRBV6-6 with TRBJ2-1; the match to TRBD2 covers 14 bases. Unmatched junction bases numbered 6, after V lost 2 bases and J lost 15 bases. This CDR3 has 14 residues. The V gene's germline CDR1 is MNHNY and CDR2 SVGAGI (reference sequence). CDR3 nucleotides: TGTGCCAGCAGTTACGCGGGACTAGCGGGAGACCGGTTCTTC. Protein sequence: CASSYAGLAGDRFF.

This clonotype turned up a few times. This chain links TRBV29-1 with TRBJ2-7; TRBD1 matches 10 bases. The CDR3 has 16 amino acids. CDR1 is SQVTM and CDR2 is ANQGSEA in the germline V gene. V lost 6 bases, J lost 5 bases, and 16 bases stayed unmatched. The CDR3 DNA is TGCAGCGTCGTCAACTTTGGAGGGACAGGGGTCAACGAGCAGTACTTC. Its protein product is CSVVNFGGTGVNEQYF.

This clonotype came up many times. This rearrangement joins TRBV19 to TRBJ2-5; TRBD2 aligns across 8 bases. Germline V CDR1 and CDR2: LNHDA, SQIVND (reference sequence). The CDR3 totals 14 residues. V lost 5 bases and J lost 2; bases outside the gene matches: 4. The chain's CDR3 is CASSYSGAQETQYF. In DNA, the CDR3 is TGTGCCAGTAGTTATAGCGGGGCGCAAGAGACCCAGTACTTC.

This clonotype was detected ten times or more. The chain combines TRBV5-1 with TRBJ2-3, with D perhaps TRBD1 or TRBD2 (5 bases each). The germline gives CDR1 SGHRS, CDR2 YFSETQ. The CDR3 loop spans 15 amino acids. Between the trimmed V and J ends, which lost 6 bases and 4 bases, there was a span of 18 bases. CDR3 loop: CASTTQAGTADTQYF. The CDR3 DNA reads as TGCGCCAGCACCACCCAGGCAGGGACGGCAGATACGCAGTATTTT.

This clonotype was seen repeatedly, ten times or more. The chain uses TRBV2 and TRBJ2-2, with 7 bases aligning to TRBD1. V was clipped by 7 bases and J by 0 bases; unmatched bases: 5. Germline loops: CDR1 SNHLY, CDR2 FYNNEI. This CDR3 contains 15 residues. CDR3 nucleotides: TGTGCCAGCAAAACAACAGGGGCGAACACCGGGGAGCTGTTTTTT. Translation gives CASKTTGANTGELFF.